This TCR beta chain was sequenced in a study of cytomegalovirus exposure and HLA in healthy donors. Overall study findings and caveats: A later analysis reported that several of the most significant clusters appeared to be linked to common viral pathogens, among them Epstein-Barr virus. An assumption of roughly uniform sequencing depth across donors underlay the presence/absence analyses.

V lost 5 bases and J 3 bases, leaving 6 bases between the germline ends. Germline CDR1 and CDR2: SNHLY and FYNNEI. This CDR3 is 12 amino acids long. This clone occurred a few times. Its matching antigen is unknown. PCR involved 60 Vbeta and 13 Jbeta primers. Method: immunoSEQ multiplex PCR; TCRdb's copy keeps in-frame clones and lacks some. Found here are more than 85,000 clones, more than 60% of them singletons; the top ten hold approximately 2%. The origin of this receptor is a man aged 25-45 years in good health and CMV-seronegative. Sequenced sample: PBMCs. This chain connects TRBV2 to TRBJ2-3; D uncertain. CDR3 DNA sequence: TGTGCCAGCAGTCTAACGACAGATACGCAGTATTTT. It yields the protein CASSLTTDTQYF.